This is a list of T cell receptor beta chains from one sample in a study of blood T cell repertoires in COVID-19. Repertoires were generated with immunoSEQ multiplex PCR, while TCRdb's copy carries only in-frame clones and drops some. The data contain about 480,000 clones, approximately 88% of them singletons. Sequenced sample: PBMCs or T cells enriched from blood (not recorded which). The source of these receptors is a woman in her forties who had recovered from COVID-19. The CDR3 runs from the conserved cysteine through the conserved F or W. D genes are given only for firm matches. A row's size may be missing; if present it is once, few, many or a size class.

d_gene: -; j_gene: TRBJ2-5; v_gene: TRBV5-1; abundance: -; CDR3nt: TGCGCCAGCACATTGGAGTTTAGCGCGGAAGAGACCCAGTACTTC; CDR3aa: CASTLEFSAEETQYF
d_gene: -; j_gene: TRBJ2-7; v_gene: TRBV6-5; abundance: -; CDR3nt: TGTGCCAGCAGTTCGTCCCAGGCAGGACTGCTCGAGCAGTACTTC; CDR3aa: CASSSSQAGLLEQYF
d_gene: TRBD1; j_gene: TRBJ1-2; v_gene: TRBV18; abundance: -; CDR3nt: TGTGCCAGCTCACCGGGACAGGGGGCGCCGGGCTATGGCTACACCTTC; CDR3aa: CASSPGQGAPGYGYTF
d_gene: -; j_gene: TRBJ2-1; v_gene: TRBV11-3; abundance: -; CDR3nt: TGTGCCAGCAGCCTCCGTGAAGGGTCGGGATACAATGAGCAGTTCTTC; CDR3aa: CASSLREGSGYNEQFF
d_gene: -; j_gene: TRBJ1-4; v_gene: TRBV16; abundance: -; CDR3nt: TGTGCCAGCAGCCAAGAGGACTTAGCAACTAATGAAAAACTGTTTTTT; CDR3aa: CASSQEDLATNEKLFF
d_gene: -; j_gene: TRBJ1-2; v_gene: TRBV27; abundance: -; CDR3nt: TGTGCCAGCAGCCCTTTTGAGGCGAACTATGGCTACACCTTC; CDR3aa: CASSPFEANYGYTF
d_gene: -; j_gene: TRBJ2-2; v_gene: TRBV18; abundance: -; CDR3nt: TGTGCCAGCTCACCAGTACTCGGGGAGAACACCGGGGAGCTGTTTTTT; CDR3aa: CASSPVLGENTGELFF
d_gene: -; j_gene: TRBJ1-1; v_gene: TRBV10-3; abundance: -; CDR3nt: TGTGCCATCGGGAGGGAACTCACTGAAGCTTTCTTT; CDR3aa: CAIGRELTEAFF
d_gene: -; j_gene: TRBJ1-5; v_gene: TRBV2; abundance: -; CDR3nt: TGTGCCAGCAGTGAAGCGCTGAGTTTAAATCAGCCCCAGCATTTT; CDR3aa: CASSEALSLNQPQHF
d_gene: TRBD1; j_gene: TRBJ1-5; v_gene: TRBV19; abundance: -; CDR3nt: TGTGCCAGTAGTATCGGGACAGTTTATAGCAATCAGCCCCAGCATTTT; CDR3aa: CASSIGTVYSNQPQHF
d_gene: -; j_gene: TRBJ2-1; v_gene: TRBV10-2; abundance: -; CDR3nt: TGCGCCACCGGGGACTCCAGCTACAATGAGCAGTTCTTC; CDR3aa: CATGDSSYNEQFF
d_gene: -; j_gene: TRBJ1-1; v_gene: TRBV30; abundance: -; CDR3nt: TGTGCCTGGAGTGCCAGGGTTACGGTCACTGAAGCTTTCTTT; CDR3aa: CAWSARVTVTEAFF
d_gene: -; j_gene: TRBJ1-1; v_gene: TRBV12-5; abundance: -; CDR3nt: TGTGCTAGTGGTCCCGCAGGGAGGGGCGAAGCTTTCTTT; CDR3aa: CASGPAGRGEAFF
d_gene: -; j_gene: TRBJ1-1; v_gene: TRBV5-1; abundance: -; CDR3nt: TGCGCCAGCAGCTTGACGGGGGGACCGAACACTGAAGCTTTCTTT; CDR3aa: CASSLTGGPNTEAFF
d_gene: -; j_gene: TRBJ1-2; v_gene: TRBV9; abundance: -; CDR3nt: TGTGCCAGCAGCGTAGTACAGGGTACCGGCTACACCTTC; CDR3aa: CASSVVQGTGYTF
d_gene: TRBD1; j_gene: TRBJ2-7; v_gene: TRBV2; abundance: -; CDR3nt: TGTGCCAGCAGTGAGATAGACAGGGTGGGCTCCTACGAGCAGTACTTC; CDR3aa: CASSEIDRVGSYEQYF
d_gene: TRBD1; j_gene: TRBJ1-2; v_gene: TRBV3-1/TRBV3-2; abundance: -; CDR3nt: TGTGCCAGCAGCCATTCTTATGACAGGGGCTATGGCTACACCTTC; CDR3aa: CASSHSYDRGYGYTF
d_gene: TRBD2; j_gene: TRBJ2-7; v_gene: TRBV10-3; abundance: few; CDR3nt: TGTGCCATCAGTGAGTCTATGGGGCTAGCGGACAACCGAAACCCCTACGAGCAGTACTTC; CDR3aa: CAISESMGLADNRNPYEQYF